This is a list of T cell receptor beta chains from one sample in a study of cytomegalovirus exposure and HLA in healthy donors. Measured with immunoSEQ multiplex PCR; TCRdb has only the in-frame clones, and not every one. The sample lists about 230,000 clones, 77% occurring once. Sequencing was carried out using PBMCs. These receptors came from a woman between 55 and 75 years old in good health and CMV-seropositive. CDR3s leave out the opening cysteine and the closing phenylalanine or tryptophan.

cdr3_length,v_call,cdr3_aa
15,TRBV18,ASSLTSGGPGANVLT
14,TRBV9,ASSAAGGRVGETQY
12,TRBV4-3,ASSQGGTADGYT
13,TRBV5-4,ASSLAGGRTYEQY
14,TRBV4-2,ASSQDPGPMGEKLF
13,TRBV4-2,ASSQTQTAGYEQY
12,TRBV7-2,ASSQGGSGNTIY
10,TRBV28,ASSSVNTEAF
8,TRBV20-1,RQAGYGYT
11,TRBV30,AWTSGTTGELF
15,TRBV5-1,ASSRGLAGGTYNEQF
11,TRBV5-1,ASSLGSNSPLH
11,TRBV10-3,AIGGNGVNEQF
13,TRBV25-1,ASSASAGGGNTIY
13,TRBV6-5,ASSFFLRDSYGYT
14,TRBV4-3,ASSQESGQSYRPLH
14,TRBV18,ASSPTDPNSNQPQH
12,TRBV6-6,ASRGRGRVYEQY
13,TRBV5-1,ASSSGIAGGYEQF
11,TRBV30,AWNRGAGNTIY
12,TRBV5-1,ASSLAGILDEQY
11,TRBV4-3,ASSQDPGYGYT
13,TRBV2,ASSDRTGGTNVLT
12,TRBV6-1,ASSERWRSGELF
14,TRBV6-6,ASSPWEGGSPYEQY
12,TRBV6-6,ASRLASRTDTQY